This passage covers 17 T cell receptor beta chains from one sample sequenced in a study of shared clonotypes between healthy human individuals. Only in-frame clones appear in the TCRdb table, and some are missing; sequencing was by immunoSEQ multiplex PCR. Here the sample spans 2 million to 2.5 million clones, about 92% being singletons. Sequenced sample: naive CD4+ T cells from PBMCs. Described subset: CD45RA+ positively selected. These receptor sequences come from a man between 18 and 29 years old in good health. Some clones in this sample may be carry-over from other donors' samples.

V is TRBV30 and J is TRBJ1-1; maybe TRBD1 (6 bases). The V gene lost 3 bases and the J gene lost 12 bases, with 20 bases spanning the gap. Looked up from germline, CDR1 is GTSNPN and CDR2 is SVGIG (reference sequence). The CDR3 spans 13 residues. Here the CDR3 reads CAWSPGGRGTPFF. CDR3 bases: TGTGCCTGGAGCCCCGGGGGCAGGGGAACACCTTTCTTT. The whole variable domain, remainder taken from reference TRBV30 and TRBJ1-1, is SQTIHQWPATLVQPVGSPLSLECTVEGTSNPNLYWYRQAAGRGLQLLFYSVGIGQISSEVPQNLSASRPQDRQFILSSKKLLLSDSGFYLCAWSPGGRGTPFFGQGTRLTVV.

The chain combines TRBV9 with TRBJ1-2; D ambiguous. The CDR3 has 14 residues. Trimming took off 2 bases at V and 7 bases at J, with 15 bases between the two ends. From germline, CDR1 is SGDLS and CDR2 YYNGEE. In nucleotides, the CDR3 is TGTGCCAGCAGCGTGGCGGGAGAAATGAGTGGCTACACCTTC. This codes for CASSVAGEMSGYTF.

The gene calls are TRBV6-1 and TRBJ1-1, with 7 bases lining up with TRBD1. Germline lookup yields CDR1 MNHNS and CDR2 SASEGT. The length of the CDR3 is 15 residues. V lost 7 bases to trimming and J lost 3 bases; unmatched junction nucleotides: 11. The CDR3 region is CASTPDRASDTEAFF. The CDR3 nucleotides are TGTGCCAGCACCCCTGACAGGGCGTCGGACACTGAAGCTTTCTTT.

The chain uses TRBV19 and TRBJ2-1; 8 bases are a match to TRBD2. V shed 6 bases, J shed 0 bases, and the junction held 7 bases outside the gene matches. The CDR3 is made up of 16 amino acids. CDR1 and CDR2 from the germline V gene are LNHDA and SQIVND (reference sequence). CDR3 coding DNA: TGTGCCAGTAGCGATAGCGGGGTCGCCTCCTACAATGAGCAGTTCTTC. Translated, it gives CASSDSGVASYNEQFF. Together with reference TRBV19 and TRBJ2-1, the CDR3 gives the full variable domain: DGGITQSPKYLFRKEGQNVTLSCEQNLNHDAMYWYRQDPGQGLRLIYYSQIVNDFQKGDIAEGYSVSREKKESFPLTVTSAQKNPTAFYLCASSDSGVASYNEQFFGPGTRLTVL.

The gene calls are TRBV5-4 and TRBJ2-3; 7 nucleotides line up with TRBD2. Trimming at V came to 4 bases and at J to 3 bases, leaving 8 bases not matched to a gene. Germline V gene sequence: CDR1 SGHNT, CDR2 YYREEE (reference sequence). CDR3 length: 15 residues. CDR3: CASSEAGERTDTQYF. The CDR3 DNA reads TGTGCCAGCAGCGAGGCGGGAGAGCGGACAGATACGCAGTATTTT.

The chain carries TRBV10-3 and TRBJ1-1; a possible D gene is TRBD1 (6 bases). Germline assignment: CDR1 ENHRY and CDR2 SYGVKD. V gave up 8 bases and J gave up 4 bases, with 17 bases separating them. The CDR3 has 14 amino acids. The DNA for the CDR3 is TGTGCCATCGCGGTCGGGGGCGTCGGCACTGAAGCTTTCTTT. Translated, it gives CAIAVGGVGTEAFF.

This chain uses TRBV4-3 with TRBJ2-7; the D is unclear. CDR1 and CDR2 (germline): LGHNA, YSLEER. V lost 4 bases, J lost 3 bases, and 16 bases lay in between. CDR3 length equals 15 residues. The CDR3 sequence: CASSLGLHGNYEQYF. For the CDR3, the DNA is TGCGCCAGCAGCCTTGGGTTACATGGAAACTACGAGCAGTACTTC.

The rearrangement links TRBV29-1 to TRBJ2-3, with 7 bases fitting TRBD2. Germline values: CDR1 SQVTM, CDR2 ANQGSEA. V lost 6 bases to trimming and J lost 3 bases; unmatched junction nucleotides: 9. The CDR3 length is 14 residues. The CDR3 reads CSVRSGGRTDTQYF. For the CDR3, the DNA is TGCAGCGTGAGATCCGGGGGGAGGACAGATACGCAGTATTTT.

The chain carries TRBV27 and TRBJ2-7; the D is unclear. Per germline, CDR1 MNHEY and CDR2 SMNVEV (reference sequence). Trimming cost V 5 bases and J 8 bases, with 13 bases left between them. This CDR3 is 12 amino acids long. The CDR3 is CASSPSHFKQYF. The DNA for the CDR3 is TGTGCCAGCAGTCCCTCCCACTTCAAGCAGTACTTC.

This clone appeared once. This chain joins TRBV28 and TRBJ1-4; 7 bases agree with TRBD1. The trim removed 6 bases at V and 3 bases at J, leaving 10 bases unmatched. CDR1 MDHEN and CDR2 SYDVKM come from the germline V gene. CDR3 length: 16 amino acids. CDR3 region: CASSQGGRGANEKLFF. DNA for the CDR3: TGTGCCAGCAGCCAAGGAGGCAGGGGGGCTAATGAAAAACTGTTTTTT.

The chain joins TRBV30 to TRBJ2-3; D call uncertain. Trimming removed 0 bases at V and 0 bases at J, with 7 bases between. Germline loops: CDR1 GTSNPN, CDR2 SVGIG (reference sequence). The CDR3 covers 14 residues. The CDR3 is CAWSVMRSTDTQYF. CDR3 DNA sequence: TGTGCCTGGAGTGTTATGCGGAGCACAGATACGCAGTATTTT.

The chain is built from TRBV5-1 and TRBJ1-2; 10 nucleotides match TRBD1. V shed 4 bases and J 0 bases; nucleotides not matched to a gene: 6. Germline V gene data show CDR1 as SGHRS and CDR2 as YFSETQ. This CDR3 has 16 amino acids. The CDR3 DNA sequence: TGCGCCAGCAGCCCTGGACAGGGGGAGCCTAACTATGGCTACACCTTC. This translates into CASSPGQGEPNYGYTF.

The genes are TRBV7-2 and TRBJ2-7; 7 positions agree with TRBD1. Germline loops: CDR1 SGHTA, CDR2 FQGNSA. With 5 bases clipped from V and 6 bases from J, the junction kept 7 bases outside the gene matches. The CDR3 spans 13 residues. The CDR3 DNA sequence: TGTGCCAGCAGCGTCCAGGGGGACCGCGAGCAGTACTTC. Translating gives CASSVQGDREQYF. Based on the CDR3 plus reference TRBV7-2 and TRBJ2-7, the full variable domain is GAGVSQSPSNKVTEKGKDVELRCDPISGHTALYWYRQSLGQGLEFLIYFQGNSAPDKSGLPSDRFSAERTGGSVSTLTIQRTQQEDSAVYLCASSVQGDREQYFGPGTRLTVT.

V usage is TRBV27 and J usage is TRBJ1-1; maybe TRBD1 (5 bases). CDR1 is MNHEY and CDR2 is SMNVEV in the germline V gene (reference sequence). The length of the CDR3 is 11 residues. Deletions cut 7 bases from V and 11 bases from J, with 14 bases between. CDR3 protein: CASILRGTAFF. The CDR3, as DNA: TGTGCCAGCATACTGCGAGGGACGGCTTTCTTT.

This chain uses TRBV9 with TRBJ2-3, with a weak D call TRBD1 (5 bases). Trimming shortened V by 3 bases and J by 4 bases, and 15 bases separated the two germline ends. The germline CDR1 and CDR2 sequences are SGDLS and YYNGEE. The CDR3 has 15 residues. The CDR3 nucleotides read TGTGCCAGCAGCGGGGGCTCGGTAGAGGCAGATACGCAGTATTTT. Protein sequence: CASSGGSVEADTQYF.

The genes are TRBV28 and TRBJ2-5, with 14 bases identical to TRBD2. The CDR3 length is 14 residues. Germline V CDR1 and CDR2: MDHEN, SYDVKM. V trimming: 8 bases; J trimming: 5 bases; junction bases outside the gene matches: 4. The CDR3 DNA is TGTGCCAGCGGACTAGCGGGAGGTTCGGAGACCCAGTACTTC. Translating it yields CASGLAGGSETQYF.

The V and J genes are TRBV5-1 and TRBJ2-1; 11 positions match TRBD1. Germline V gene sequence: CDR1 SGHRS, CDR2 YFSETQ. Unmatched junction bases numbered 14, after V lost 4 bases and J lost 8 bases. The CDR3 runs 17 residues. Here the CDR3 DNA reads TGCGCCAGCAGCCAAGGACAGGGGGCTCGGATTTTGGATGAGCAGTTCTTC. Amino acid sequence: CASSQGQGARILDEQFF.